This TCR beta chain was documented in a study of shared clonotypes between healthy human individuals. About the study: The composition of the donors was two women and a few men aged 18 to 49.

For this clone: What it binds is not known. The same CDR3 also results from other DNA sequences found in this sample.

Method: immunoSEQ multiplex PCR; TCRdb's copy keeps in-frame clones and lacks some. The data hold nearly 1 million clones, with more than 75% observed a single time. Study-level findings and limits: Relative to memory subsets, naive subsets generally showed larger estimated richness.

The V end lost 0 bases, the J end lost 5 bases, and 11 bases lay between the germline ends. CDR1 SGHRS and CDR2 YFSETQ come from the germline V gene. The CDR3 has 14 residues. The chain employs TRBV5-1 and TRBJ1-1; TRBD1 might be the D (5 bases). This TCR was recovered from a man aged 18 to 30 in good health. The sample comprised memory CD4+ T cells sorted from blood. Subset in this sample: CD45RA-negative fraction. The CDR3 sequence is CASSLAQGGTEAFF. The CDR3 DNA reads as TGCGCCAGCAGCTTGGCGCAGGGCGGGACTGAAGCTTTCTTT.